What follows is one TCR beta chain and its context. A sample-barcoded 5' primer and a J-beta primer mix were used in a second PCR of roughly 7 to 11 cycles. MiXCR, run by TCRdb on the 5' RACE reads, gives a single entry per CDR3 protein. The sample has 1,300,000 or so distinct CDR3 sequences; roughly 60% are singletons. The data belong to a study of blood T cells in healthy people across ages. Extraction yielded at least 6 micrograms of total RNA per sample. J was trimmed by 13 bases and V by 0 bases; bases with no gene match: 14. Germline V gene sequence: CDR1 MNHEY, CDR2 SVGAGI. The CDR3 sequence is 18 residues long.

The sample was blood. The genes are TRBV6-5 and TRBJ2-1; TRBD2 matches at 14 bases. The TCR was taken from a man between 18 and 29 years old in good health. CDR3 in DNA: TGTGCCAGCAGTTACTCGATCCCTGGGACTAGCGGGGGCCCCATCCAGTTCTTC. Translated, it gives CASSYSIPGTSGGPIQFF.